The 24 T cell receptor beta chains presented below share a single source sample, sequenced in a study of blood T cells in healthy people across ages. The authors ran a second PCR of about 7 to 11 cycles using a sample-barcoded 5' primer and a J-beta primer mix. TCRdb re-analysed the 5' RACE reads in MiXCR, keeping a single row per CDR3 protein. The sample records 700,000 or so distinct CDR3 sequences, roughly two fifths being singletons. The specimen was blood. These TCRs come from a man at least 80 years old in good health.

This clonotype was counted many times. The chain's CDR3 is CASSQRLAGSTDTQYF. The CDR3 DNA reads as TGCGCCAGCAGCCAACGACTAGCGGGTTCCACAGATACGCAGTATTTT. The chain is built from TRBV4-1 and TRBJ2-3; TRBD2 aligns across 10 bases. CDR3 length: 16 residues. After removal of 2 bases from V and 2 bases from J, the junction contained 4 bases not matched to a gene. Germline V gene sequence: CDR1 MGHRA, CDR2 YSYEKL.

V usage is TRBV12-3 or TRBV12-4 and J usage is TRBJ2-3; 7 bases align to TRBD1. The length of the CDR3 is 15 residues. The J segment lost 5 bases and the V segment lost 5 bases, leaving 10 bases of the junction unmatched. The CDR3: CASSRQGRLGDTQYF. The CDR3 nucleotides read TGTGCCAGCAGTAGACAGGGACGTTTGGGAGATACGCAGTATTTT.

V usage is TRBV20-1 and J usage is TRBJ2-3, with 12 bases lining up with TRBD2. V was clipped by 5 bases and J by 1 base; unmatched bases: 4. In germline, CDR1 is DFQATT, CDR2 SNEGSKA (reference sequence). The CDR3 contains 15 residues. CDR3 DNA sequence: TGCAGTGCTTATCGGACTAGCGGGGGCACAGATACGCAGTATTTT. Translating it yields CSAYRTSGGTDTQYF.

The sample holds many counts of this clonotype. This chain uses TRBV27 with TRBJ1-6; 7 bases map to TRBD1. The germline CDR1 and CDR2 sequences are MNHEY and SMNVEV (reference sequence). This CDR3 spans 19 amino acids. V gave up 0 bases and J gave up 0 bases; unmatched junction bases: 8. The chain's CDR3 is CASSLSLPGQSSYNSPLHF. CDR3 DNA: TGTGCCAGCAGTTTATCCTTACCGGGACAGAGCTCCTATAATTCACCCCTCCACTTT.

The J gene is TRBJ2-1, the V gene TRBV14; D gene uncertain. This CDR3 has 14 amino acids. In germline, CDR1 is SGHDN, CDR2 FVKESK. The germline V and J ends were trimmed by 1 base and 1 base, with 5 bases remaining between them. In DNA form, the CDR3 reads TGTGCCAGCAGCCAAGTCGGGTCCTACAATGAGCAGTTCTTC. Translated, it gives CASSQVGSYNEQFF.

The chain recombines TRBV20-1 with TRBJ1-2; D remains ambiguous. The CDR3 extends over 13 amino acids. Germline loops: CDR1 DFQATT, CDR2 SNEGSKA (reference sequence). V lost 3 bases to trimming and J lost 0 bases, with 8 bases between them. The CDR3 bases are TGCAGTGCTAGTGGAAATACTAACTATGGCTACACCTTC. Protein sequence: CSASGNTNYGYTF.

V gene TRBV6-5 combines with J gene TRBJ2-3; no reliable D call. Germline values: CDR1 MNHEY, CDR2 SVGAGI. V lost 6 bases, J lost 0 bases, and 4 bases lay in between. CDR3 size: 12 residues. CDR3 nucleotide sequence: TGTGCCAGCAGGGCAAGCACAGATACGCAGTATTTT. This encodes CASRASTDTQYF.

This chain joins TRBV12-3 or TRBV12-4 and TRBJ2-7, with 9 bases matching TRBD1. V lost 6 bases, J lost 6 bases, and 9 bases stayed unmatched. The CDR3 is 14 residues long. The CDR3 DNA reads as TGTGCCAGCAGCCGCCGGGACAGGGTTTCCGAGCAGTACTTC. This codes for CASSRRDRVSEQYF.

The chain joins TRBV19 to TRBJ1-2; TRBD1 might be the D (6 bases). Deletions cut 5 bases from V and 0 bases from J, with 10 bases between. The germline V gene has CDR1 LNHDA and CDR2 SQIVND (reference sequence). This CDR3 contains 14 residues. This CDR3 reads CASSPDRSNYGYTF. The DNA of the CDR3 is TGTGCCAGTAGTCCCGACAGGTCTAACTATGGCTACACCTTC.

This clonotype appeared many times. This chain uses TRBV29-1 with TRBJ2-7, with TRBD1 matching 9 bases. The V gene's germline CDR1 is SQVTM and CDR2 ANQGSEA. J gave up 0 bases and V 7 bases, and 19 bases lay outside the gene matches. This CDR3 is built from 18 residues. CDR3 loop: CSAYQPRTGVDDSYEQYF. CDR3 in DNA: TGCAGCGCCTATCAACCGCGGACAGGGGTCGATGACTCCTACGAGCAGTACTTC.

The CDR3, as DNA: TGTGCCAGCAGCGGACGGCTGGGCGGAGCCATCTTATACGAGCAGTACTTC. Its protein product is CASSGRLGGAILYEQYF. The V call is TRBV9, the J call TRBJ2-7; D remains ambiguous. Germline V gene lookup returns CDR1 SGDLS and CDR2 YYNGEE. This CDR3 is 17 amino acids long. Trimming took off 3 bases at V and 4 bases at J, with 23 bases between the two ends.

This clonotype has just a few counts. V gene TRBV7-9 combines with J gene TRBJ1-6; D not certain. With 6 bases removed from V and 14 bases from J, the gap between germline ends came to 14 bases. Per the germline V gene, CDR1 is SEHNR and CDR2 is FQNEAQ (reference sequence). The length of the CDR3 is 12 residues. The CDR3 bases are TGTGCCAGCAGTCCGCGAGGAGAGGCCCTCCACTTT. Translated, it gives CASSPRGEALHF.

V gene TRBV7-9 combines with J gene TRBJ2-3; no firm D call. Germline values: CDR1 SEHNR, CDR2 FQNEAQ (reference sequence). Trimming removed 3 bases from V and 2 bases from J, with 9 bases in between. CDR3 length: 14 residues. The CDR3 nucleotides read TGTGCCAGCAGCTTCTTGCAGGACACAGATACGCAGTATTTT. This encodes CASSFLQDTDTQYF.

CDR3: CASSAQDGGELFF. CDR3 DNA: TGTGCCAGCAGCGCCCAGGACGGCGGGGAGCTGTTTTTT. This chain uses TRBV7-6 with TRBJ2-2; no definite D call. Germline assignment: CDR1 SGHVS and CDR2 FNYEAQ. This CDR3 region has 13 residues. The V end lost 5 bases, the J end lost 7 bases, and 11 bases lay between the germline ends.

The rearrangement uses TRBV25-1 and TRBJ2-5, with D hard to call. The CDR3 totals 16 residues. V lost 6 bases, J lost 0 bases, and 17 bases lay in between. Germline V gene data show CDR1 as MGHDK and CDR2 as SYGVNS. The CDR3 DNA reads TGTGCCAGCAGAGGAACAGTAGCAGACTACCAAGAGACCCAGTACTTC. It codes for CASRGTVADYQETQYF.

This clonotype was seen once. J is TRBJ2-7 and V is TRBV20-1; 10 bases align to TRBD2. Germline V gives CDR1 DFQATT, CDR2 SNEGSKA (reference sequence). V gave up 4 bases and J gave up 2 bases; unmatched junction bases: 14. This CDR3 is 17 amino acids long. The DNA of the CDR3 is TGCAGTGCTAACCCAAAGCGGGGGGGCGTTAGGACCTACGAGCAGTACTTC. This translates into CSANPKRGGVRTYEQYF.

The chain recombines TRBV29-1 with TRBJ2-3; a possible D gene is TRBD2 (7 bases). V gave up 1 base and J gave up 5 bases, with 16 bases separating them. Germline V gene sequence: CDR1 SQVTM, CDR2 ANQGSEA. There are 15 residues in the CDR3. CDR3 region: CSVEVDGGPQDTQYF. The CDR3 DNA is TGCAGCGTTGAAGTTGACGGGGGGCCACAAGATACGCAGTATTTT.

This chain joins TRBV20-1 and TRBJ2-1; D remains ambiguous. The CDR3 sequence is 14 residues long. With 1 base removed from V and 3 bases from J, the gap between germline ends came to 10 bases. Looked up from germline, CDR1 is DFQATT and CDR2 is SNEGSKA (reference sequence). The CDR3, as DNA: TGCAGTGCTAGAGGTGGGCAGAACTACAATGAGCAGTTCTTC. Encoded protein: CSARGGQNYNEQFF.

The genes are TRBV28 and TRBJ2-2, with D maybe TRBD1 (6 bases). Germline V gene data show CDR1 as MDHEN and CDR2 as SYDVKM. Trimming pared 7 bases from V and 5 bases from J, leaving 11 bases between. The CDR3 sequence is 13 residues long. The CDR3 spells CASIVQGTGELFF. CDR3 nucleotides: TGTGCCAGCATCGTCCAGGGGACCGGGGAGCTGTTTTTT.

This CDR3 is CASSYSSRTNQPQHF. The CDR3 nucleotides read TGTGCCAGCAGTTACTCTTCCAGGACAAATCAGCCCCAGCATTTT. V is TRBV6-5 and J is TRBJ1-5; a possible D gene is TRBD1 (5 bases). Trimming removed 0 bases at V and 4 bases at J, with 10 bases between. Germline CDR1 reads MNHEY; CDR2 reads SVGAGI. The CDR3 has 15 amino acids.

V and J are TRBV18 and TRBJ1-3, with TRBD1 identical over 8 bases. V gave up 2 bases and J gave up 4 bases; unmatched junction bases: 4. This CDR3 contains 15 residues. CDR1 and CDR2 (germline): KGHSH, LQKENI. The CDR3 DNA is TGTGCCAGCTCACCATCCCAGGGGGCAGGAAACACCATATATTTT. Protein: CASSPSQGAGNTIYF.

This clonotype was picked up many times. The V call is TRBV12-3 or TRBV12-4, the J call TRBJ1-2, with D unclear. V was pared by 5 bases and J by 7 bases, with 14 bases between. The CDR3 consists of 13 residues. This CDR3 is CASSVLLGSGYTF. DNA for the CDR3: TGTGCCAGCAGTGTGCTGTTAGGCTCTGGCTACACCTTC.

V gene TRBV5-1 combines with J gene TRBJ2-3; 7 nucleotides line up with TRBD2. This CDR3 is 14 amino acids long. Germline V lookup: CDR1 SGHRS, CDR2 YFSETQ. The V segment lost 6 bases and the J segment 3 bases; nucleotides outside the gene matches: 7. The CDR3 region is CASTSGLSTDTQYF. The CDR3 DNA reads as TGCGCCAGCACCTCGGGACTATCTACAGATACGCAGTATTTT.

This clonotype occurred many times. The CDR3 DNA sequence: TGTGCCAGCAGCCTTCCGGGGAGAGAGACCCAGTACTTC. This sequence encodes CASSLPGRETQYF. The gene calls are TRBV5-5 and TRBJ2-5; D may be TRBD2 (5 bases). Looked up from germline, CDR1 is SGHKS and CDR2 is YYEKEE (reference sequence). The CDR3 is 13 amino acids. Trimming shortened V by 4 bases and J by 4 bases, and 11 bases separated the two germline ends.